A single sample gave rise to the 15 T cell receptor beta chains below, sequenced in a study of blood T cell repertoires in COVID-19. Clones were sequenced by immunoSEQ multiplex PCR, and TCRdb holds only the in-frame ones, with some missing. The sample has around 80,000 clones; 70% to 85% are singletons. The sequencing sample was made of peripheral blood. All receptors derive from a man aged 45-65 years with active or convalescent COVID-19.

The rearrangement links TRBV27 to TRBJ1-5, with D perhaps matching TRBD1 (6 bases). Germline V gene sequence: CDR1 MNHEY, CDR2 SMNVEV (reference sequence). V was cut by 1 base and J by 2 bases, with 9 bases left in between. The CDR3 covers 15 residues. The CDR3 sequence: CASSLFPGGNQPQHF. CDR3 in DNA: TGTGCCAGCAGTTTATTCCCAGGGGGCAATCAGCCCCAGCATTTT.

The chain carries TRBV9 and TRBJ2-3; 9 bases match TRBD1. This CDR3 is 16 amino acids long. CDR1 and CDR2 from the germline V gene are SGDLS and YYNGEE. V lost 4 bases to trimming and J lost 3 bases; unmatched junction nucleotides: 9. CDR3 bases: TGTGCCAGCAGCCTCCGGACAGGGGACGGAACAGATACGCAGTATTTT. Its protein product is CASSLRTGDGTDTQYF.

The V gene is TRBV30, the J gene TRBJ2-7; 8 positions match TRBD2. V dropped 0 bases and J dropped 6; count of bases not matched to a gene: 7. This CDR3 spans 14 amino acids. CDR1 is GTSNPN and CDR2 is SVGIG in the germline V gene (reference sequence). The chain's CDR3 is CAWSVHRAGGEQYF. The DNA of the CDR3 is TGTGCCTGGAGTGTACACCGGGCGGGAGGCGAGCAGTACTTC.

This clone appeared once. J is TRBJ1-1 and V is TRBV5-1; 9 bases agree with TRBD1. J was trimmed by 0 bases and V by 6 bases; bases with no gene match: 6. Germline CDR1 and CDR2: SGHRS and YFSETQ. The CDR3 is 15 amino acids. Written as DNA, the CDR3 is TGCGCCAGCAAGGACAGGGGTCTATTGAACACTGAAGCTTTCTTT. Residues: CASKDRGLLNTEAFF.

This clone was detected only once. The V and J genes are TRBV6-4 and TRBJ1-1; 7 bases are a match to TRBD1. Germline trimming cut 2 bases from V and 11 bases from J; bases unmatched to any gene: 8. The CDR3 extends over 13 amino acids. Germline CDR1 reads MRHNA; CDR2 reads SNTAGT. DNA for the CDR3: TGTGCCAGCAGTGACAGGGGGCAGGGACGGGCTTTCTTT. Encoded protein: CASSDRGQGRAFF.

The chain links TRBV2 to TRBJ1-4; D may be TRBD1 (5 bases). This CDR3 contains 14 residues. Deletions cut 6 bases from V and 1 base from J, with 9 bases between. Per germline, CDR1 SNHLY and CDR2 FYNNEI. DNA of the CDR3: TGTGCCAGCAGGATCAGGGAAACTAATGAAAAACTGTTTTTT. Protein product: CASRIRETNEKLFF.

The chain is built from TRBV10-3 and TRBJ1-2, with D unresolved. V was trimmed by 0 bases and J by 5 bases, leaving 4 bases between them. CDR1 ENHRY and CDR2 SYGVKD come from the germline V gene. The CDR3 contains 12 residues. The CDR3 sequence: CAISESQYGYTF. The CDR3 nucleotides read TGTGCCATCAGTGAGTCGCAGTATGGCTACACCTTC.

This chain links TRBV7-2 with TRBJ1-5; tentatively, D is TRBD1 (6 bases). The ends were cut back, 5 bases at V and 2 bases at J, with 16 bases in the middle. CDR1 SGHTA and CDR2 FQGNSA come from the germline V gene. The CDR3 has 16 amino acids. CDR3 DNA sequence: TGTGCCAGCAGCGTGACAGGAACAATTGGCAATCAGCCCCAGCATTTT. Encoded protein: CASSVTGTIGNQPQHF. The full variable domain, completed using reference TRBV7-2 and TRBJ1-5, is GAGVSQSPSNKVTEKGKDVELRCDPISGHTALYWYRQSLGQGLEFLIYFQGNSAPDKSGLPSDRFSAERTGGSVSTLTIQRTQQEDSAVYLCASSVTGTIGNQPQHFGDGTRLSIL.

The rearrangement joins TRBV5-1 to TRBJ2-5, with D possibly being TRBD2 (5 bases). Germline CDR1 is SGHRS and CDR2 is YFSETQ. The CDR3 extends over 16 amino acids. Trimming removed 1 base from V and 0 bases from J, with 13 bases in between. For the CDR3, the DNA is TGCGCCAGCAGCTTGCTCGGGGAGTCCCACCAAGAGACCCAGTACTTC. As protein: CASSLLGESHQETQYF.

The chain recombines TRBV4-3 with TRBJ2-3; D possibly corresponds to TRBD2 (5 bases). V dropped 4 bases and J dropped 6 bases, with 11 bases sitting between them. The germline gives CDR1 LGHNA, CDR2 YSLEER. The length of the CDR3 is 13 residues. The CDR3 sequence: CASSPRTGDTQYF. In DNA form, the CDR3 reads TGCGCCAGCAGCCCAAGGACTGGGGATACGCAGTATTTT.

This chain uses TRBV10-3 with TRBJ1-2; 9 bases match TRBD1. V lost 3 bases and J lost 4; bases outside the gene matches: 9. CDR3 size: 16 residues. From germline, CDR1 is ENHRY and CDR2 SYGVKD. The CDR3 sequence: CAISDYGTGPTYGYTF. As DNA, the CDR3 is TGTGCCATCAGTGACTATGGGACAGGGCCAACCTATGGCTACACCTTC.

Points on this clone: The junction does not match germline at one end; this may be a read error. The CDR3 sequence: CASSFSSKDTQYF. The CDR3 DNA follows: TGTGCCAGCAGCTTTTCTAGCAAAGATACGCAGTATTTT. V usage is TRBV6-5 and J usage is TRBJ2-3, with D perhaps TRBD2 (5 bases). The CDR3 extends over 13 amino acids. Germline CDR1 MNHEY, CDR2 SVGAGI.

The chain recombines TRBV10-1 with TRBJ2-5; possible D gene TRBD2, 6 bases. CDR1 is WNHNN, CDR2 SYGVQD, per germline (reference sequence). The CDR3 consists of 14 residues. The V and J ends lost 3 bases and 7 bases respectively, with 15 bases between them. In nucleotides, the CDR3 is TGCGCCAGCAGTGATAGGGACTTGCCCGGGACCCAGTACTTC. Translating it yields CASSDRDLPGTQYF.

The V gene is TRBV13, the J gene TRBJ2-5, with 7 bases aligning to TRBD2. Trimming took 0 bases from V and 8 from J; bases not matched to a gene: 12. Germline loops: CDR1 PRHDT, CDR2 FYEKMQ (reference sequence). The CDR3 length is 16 residues. The CDR3 protein is CASSLGLAAGKRTQYF. In DNA form, the CDR3 reads TGTGCCAGCAGCTTAGGCCTAGCGGCGGGGAAGAGAACCCAGTACTTC.

V is TRBV10-3 and J is TRBJ2-7; D call uncertain. Trimming cost V 3 bases and J 2 bases, with 5 bases left between them. CDR3 length: 12 amino acids. Germline V lookup: CDR1 ENHRY, CDR2 SYGVKD. This CDR3 is CAISDGPYEQYF. The CDR3 coding sequence is TGTGCCATCAGTGACGGTCCCTACGAGCAGTACTTC.